The 9 T cell receptor beta chains reported below all come from one sample, sequenced in a study of blood T cell repertoires in COVID-19. Measured with immunoSEQ multiplex PCR; TCRdb has only the in-frame clones, and not every one. Here the sample spans around 260,000 clones, about nine tenths being singletons. Specimen: peripheral blood. Receptors were obtained from a person aged 18 to 29 with COVID-19, enrolled during active disease.

The chain employs TRBV18 and TRBJ2-2, with a weak D call TRBD2 (5 bases). Looked up from germline, CDR1 is KGHSH and CDR2 is LQKENI. V was cut by 1 base and J by 3 bases, with 6 bases left in between. CDR3 size: 14 residues. The CDR3 loop reads CASSPQGDTGELFF. CDR3 nucleotide sequence: TGTGCCAGCTCACCACAGGGAGACACCGGGGAGCTGTTTTTT.

J is TRBJ2-1 and V is TRBV7-9; 8 positions match TRBD2. The V gene's germline CDR1 is SEHNR and CDR2 FQNEAQ (reference sequence). The V segment lost 1 base and the J segment 6 bases; nucleotides outside the gene matches: 8. This CDR3 region has 16 residues. The CDR3 DNA sequence: TGTGCCAGCAGCTTAGTGGTCGGGGGGGTTCGCAATGAGCAGTTCTTC. This codes for CASSLVVGGVRNEQFF. The entire variable domain, with the rest obtained from reference TRBV7-9 and TRBJ2-1, is as follows: DTGVSQNPRHKITKRGQNVTFRCDPISEHNRLYWYRQTLGQGPEFLTYFQNEAQLEKSRLLSDRFSAERPKGSFSTLEIQRTEQGDSAMYLCASSLVVGGVRNEQFFGPGTRLTVL.

V gene TRBV2 combines with J gene TRBJ2-3; 12 bases fit TRBD2. The CDR3 covers 16 residues. Germline lookup yields CDR1 SNHLY and CDR2 FYNNEI. Losses at the gene ends were 6 bases for V and 4 bases for J; bases not matched to a gene: 8. CDR3 amino acids: CASSETSGSPPDTQYF. CDR3 sequence (DNA): TGTGCCAGCAGCGAGACTAGCGGGAGCCCCCCAGATACGCAGTATTTT.

This rearrangement joins TRBV15 to TRBJ1-5, with 7 bases aligning to TRBD1. The CDR3 length is 14 residues. Looked up from germline, CDR1 is LNHNV and CDR2 is YYDKDF (reference sequence). The trim removed 5 bases at V and 5 bases at J, leaving 6 bases unmatched. The CDR3, as DNA: TGTGCCACCAGCCCACAGGACAGGTATCAGCCCCAGCATTTT. Translation: CATSPQDRYQPQHF. The full variable domain, rest sourced from reference TRBV15 and TRBJ1-5, is DAMVIQNPRYQVTQFGKPVTLSCSQTLNHNVMYWYQQKSSQAPKLLFHYYDKDFNNEADTPDNFQSRRPNTSFCFLDIRSPGLGDTAMYLCATSPQDRYQPQHFGDGTRLSIL.

V usage is TRBV4-3 and J usage is TRBJ2-3; the match to TRBD2 covers 12 bases. Germline trimming cut 4 bases from V and 2 bases from J; bases unmatched to any gene: 4. Per germline, CDR1 LGHNA and CDR2 YSLEER. The CDR3 extends over 16 amino acids. Here the CDR3 reads CASSLRLAGATDTQYF. In DNA form, the CDR3 reads TGCGCCAGCAGCCTTAGACTAGCGGGAGCCACAGATACGCAGTATTTT.

The chain carries TRBV5-6 and TRBJ1-4; 11 bases match TRBD1. Germline loops: CDR1 SGHDT, CDR2 YYEEEE. The CDR3 totals 14 residues. V shed 4 bases and J 8 bases; nucleotides not matched to a gene: 4. Here the CDR3 DNA reads TGTGCCAGCAGCAAGGACAGGGGGCGGGAAAAACTGTTTTTT. This sequence encodes CASSKDRGREKLFF.

The CDR3 spells CASSGGLAAFSYNEQFF. The CDR3 DNA is TGTGCCAGCAGCGGAGGACTAGCGGCTTTCTCCTACAATGAGCAGTTCTTC. V and J are TRBV5-4 and TRBJ2-1, with 10 nucleotides matching TRBD2. Germline V gene data show CDR1 as SGHNT and CDR2 as YYREEE (reference sequence). The CDR3 is 17 residues long. Losses at the gene ends were 4 bases for V and 0 bases for J; bases not matched to a gene: 7.

The chain recombines TRBV14 with TRBJ2-7; D gene ambiguous. CDR1 SGHDN and CDR2 FVKESK come from the germline V gene. The CDR3 totals 11 residues. V was clipped by 5 bases and J by 2 bases, with 4 bases between them. The CDR3 here is CASSAAYEQYF. In nucleotides, the CDR3 is TGTGCCAGCAGCGCGGCCTACGAGCAGTACTTC.

This chain joins TRBV24-1 and TRBJ2-1; 10 bases fit TRBD2. This CDR3 comprises 16 residues. Trimming removed 4 bases from V and 8 bases from J; junction bases left unmatched: 10. Looked up from germline, CDR1 is KGHDR and CDR2 is SFDVKD. CDR3 in DNA: TGTGCCACCAGTGACCTAGTAGCGGGGGGAGTACATGAGCAGTTCTTC. Encoded protein: CATSDLVAGGVHEQFF.